The 24 T cell receptor beta chains reported below all come from one sample, sequenced in a study of siplizumab effects on memory and regulatory T cells. This table comes from immunoSEQ multiplex PCR, and its TCRdb copy is limited to in-frame clones, with some not included. The table lists tens of thousands of clones, 93% of them singletons. Source material: CD8+ T cells sorted from blood. Receptors were obtained from a human donor in good health.

Turning to this clone: This CDR3 is also generated by other DNA sequences in the sample. The chain couples TRBV5-1 to TRBJ2-5, with D unresolved. V shed 0 bases and J shed 4 bases, with 4 bases lying between them. This CDR3 has 12 amino acids. Per the germline V gene, CDR1 is SGHRS and CDR2 is YFSETQ. The CDR3 coding sequence is TGCGCCAGCAGCTTGGAAGGAGAGACCCAGTACTTC. It specifies CASSLEGETQYF.

The genes are TRBV4-1 and TRBJ2-5, with TRBD2 as a possible D gene (6 bases). Germline V gene sequence: CDR1 MGHRA, CDR2 YSYEKL. The CDR3 length is 14 residues. The V and J ends lost 1 base and 3 bases respectively, with 9 bases between them. DNA for the CDR3: TGCGCCAGCAGCCAAGCTTGGGGGGAAGAGACCCAGTACTTC. Its protein product is CASSQAWGEETQYF.

V is TRBV6-6 and J is TRBJ2-7; D is uncertain. Germline CDR1 and CDR2: MNHNY and SVGAGI (reference sequence). V was shortened by 0 bases and J by 3 bases, with 9 bases between the two germline ends. CDR3 length equals 14 residues. CDR3 amino acids: CASSYSQRDYEQYF. Here the CDR3 DNA reads TGTGCCAGCAGTTACTCCCAGAGAGACTACGAGCAGTACTTC.

This chain joins TRBV6-1 and TRBJ2-7; D is perhaps TRBD1 or TRBD2 (5 bases each). Germline V gives CDR1 MNHNS, CDR2 SASEGT. This CDR3 is 15 amino acids long. Trimming stripped 7 bases from V and 3 bases from J, with 19 bases between. As DNA, the CDR3 is TGTGCCAGCAACTTGAGGGGCGACGCTTACTACGAGCAGTACTTC. Translation: CASNLRGDAYYEQYF.

In regard to this clone: The junction differs from germline at one of its ends, possibly a read error. The J gene is TRBJ2-3, the V gene TRBV7-9; D possibly corresponds to TRBD1 (5 bases). CDR3 length equals 12 residues. Germline values: CDR1 SEHNR, CDR2 FQNEAQ (reference sequence). The CDR3 is CASSPKTETQYF. CDR3 nucleotide sequence: TGTGCCAGCAGCCCAAAGACAGAGACGCAGTATTTT.

This sequence joins TRBV6-6 and TRBJ2-1; D is perhaps TRBD1 (5 bases). The CDR3 is 14 residues long. CDR1 MNHNY and CDR2 SVGAGI come from the germline V gene (reference sequence). The ends were cut back, 5 bases at V and 10 bases at J, with 18 bases in the middle. The CDR3 bases are TGTGCCAGCAGTCCCGTGCAGGGAAACGACGAGCAGTTCTTC. It codes for CASSPVQGNDEQFF.

V usage is TRBV29-1 and J usage is TRBJ2-1; perhaps TRBD2 as D (6 bases). V lost 7 bases and J 7 bases, leaving 26 bases between the germline ends. Germline-derived CDR1 and CDR2 are SQVTM and ANQGSEA. The CDR3 spans 16 residues. As DNA, the CDR3 is TGCAGCGCAATGGGACTCCTTGAGGGTGGTGATAATGAGCAGTTCTTC. It specifies CSAMGLLEGGDNEQFF.

The rearrangement uses TRBV11-1 and TRBJ1-1, with D unresolved. The V gene lost 6 bases and the J gene lost 4 bases, with 9 bases spanning the gap. The germline CDR1 and CDR2 sequences are SGHAT and FQDESV (reference sequence). This CDR3 spans 12 amino acids. CDR3 in amino acids: CASSPLLTEAFF. CDR3 nucleotide sequence: TGTGCCAGCAGTCCTCTGCTCACTGAAGCTTTCTTT.

J is TRBJ2-1 and V is TRBV6-6; D gene unclear. Germline CDR1 reads MNHNY; CDR2 reads SVGAGI (reference sequence). The CDR3 sequence is 14 residues long. V shed 0 bases and J shed 5 bases, with 8 bases lying between them. CDR3 nucleotides: TGTGCCAGCAGTTACTCGACGACCGACAATGAGCAGTTCTTC. This gives the protein CASSYSTTDNEQFF.

By share, this clone counts as medium-sized. The chain has TRBV7-3 and TRBJ2-7; 7 bases align to TRBD2. Germline V gene sequence: CDR1 SGHTA, CDR2 FQGTGA. V gave up 5 bases and J gave up 3 bases; unmatched junction bases: 19. The CDR3 covers 18 residues. Written as DNA, the CDR3 is TGTGCCAGCAGCGACCTTCCAATAGTAGCGGGTTACATCTACGAGCAGTACTTC. Translating it yields CASSDLPIVAGYIYEQYF.

This clone has a single count. The chain links TRBV7-2 to TRBJ2-3; 12 bases are shared with TRBD2. The CDR3 has 19 residues. Germline values: CDR1 SGHTA, CDR2 FQGNSA. V shed 1 base, J shed 6 bases, and the junction held 14 bases outside the gene matches. CDR3 sequence (DNA): TGTGCCAGCAGCTTAGTGGTACTAGCGGGGGGCTCCTGGAGGGATACGCAGTATTTT. It specifies CASSLVVLAGGSWRDTQYF.

This clone was detected only once. The genes are TRBV5-1 and TRBJ2-5, with TRBD1 as a possible D gene (6 bases). The V gene's germline CDR1 is SGHRS and CDR2 YFSETQ. The CDR3 runs to 12 residues. V lost 5 bases, J lost 2 bases, and 7 bases lay in between. DNA for the CDR3: TGCGCCAGCAGAGACAGGCAAGAGACCCAGTACTTC. Amino acid sequence: CASRDRQETQYF.

The chain links TRBV25-1 to TRBJ2-3; D is possibly TRBD2 (5 bases). The V end was cut by 6 bases, the J end by 0 bases, with 13 bases between. Germline-derived CDR1 and CDR2 are MGHDK and SYGVNS. The CDR3 contains 15 residues. CDR3 in amino acids: CASSASRESTDTQYF. In nucleotides, the CDR3 is TGTGCCAGCAGCGCCTCCCGGGAAAGCACAGATACGCAGTATTTT.

This clone was recorded once. The chain is built from TRBV4-1 and TRBJ2-1, with TRBD1 identical over 8 bases. Trimming took 5 bases from V and 3 from J; bases not matched to a gene: 9. This CDR3 region has 16 residues. Germline values: CDR1 MGHRA, CDR2 YSYEKL. CDR3 DNA: TGCGCCAGCAGCACGGGGGCAGGGGGCTTCTACAATGAGCAGTTCTTC. Protein sequence: CASSTGAGGFYNEQFF.

The rearrangement joins TRBV9 to TRBJ2-3, with 7 bases aligning to TRBD2. V lost 0 bases to trimming and J lost 1 base; unmatched junction nucleotides: 11. This CDR3 has 18 residues. Germline loops: CDR1 SGDLS, CDR2 YYNGEE. The CDR3 nucleotides read TGTGCCAGCAGCGTAGCTGTTTTGCGGGAGCTCGGCACAGATACGCAGTATTTT. Translated: CASSVAVLRELGTDTQYF. The full variable domain, rest sourced from reference TRBV9 and TRBJ2-3, is DSGVTQTPKHLITATGQRVTLRCSPRSGDLSVYWYQQSLDQGLQFLIQYYNGEERAKGNILERFSAQQFPDLHSELNLSSLELGDSALYFCASSVAVLRELGTDTQYFGPGTRLTVL.

The genes are TRBV5-5 and TRBJ2-7, with TRBD2 matching over 8 bases. This CDR3 has 14 residues. Germline CDR1 reads SGHKS; CDR2 reads YYEKEE (reference sequence). The V gene end was trimmed by 1 base and the J gene end by 0 bases; junction bases not matched to a gene: 0. CDR3 coding DNA: TGTGCCAGCAGCTTGCGGGGGGGCTCCTACGAGCAGTACTTC. This sequence encodes CASSLRGGSYEQYF.

The chain combines TRBV5-3 with TRBJ2-7, with D tentatively TRBD2 (7 bases). TRBV5-3 is an open reading frame, and its role is uncertain. CDR3 length equals 13 residues. V lost 8 bases to trimming and J lost 0 bases, with 12 bases between them. DNA of the CDR3: TGTGCCAGCAGCGGGGACAACTCCTACGAGCAGTACTTC. Its translation: CASSGDNSYEQYF.

This sequence joins TRBV11-3 and TRBJ2-7; 9 positions agree with TRBD1. Germline CDR1 SGHNT, CDR2 YENEEA. V was pared by 5 bases and J by 5 bases, with 10 bases of the junction left unmatched. The CDR3 has 15 residues. DNA for the CDR3: TGTGCCAGCAGCAACGCCGGGACAGGGTCGAACGAGCAGTACTTC. It translates to CASSNAGTGSNEQYF. Complete variable domain (other parts from reference TRBV11-3 and TRBJ2-7): EAGVVQSPRYKIIEKKQPVAFWCNPISGHNTLYWYLQNLGQGPELLIRYENEEAVDDSQLPKDRFSAERLKGVDSTLKIQPAELGDSAVYLCASSNAGTGSNEQYFGPGTRLTVT.

The chain links TRBV10-2 to TRBJ2-5; D possibly uses TRBD1 or TRBD2 (7 bases each). Germline V CDR1 and CDR2: WSHSY, SAAADI. Trimming removed 7 bases from V and 0 bases from J, with 15 bases in between. The CDR3 is 15 residues long. CDR3 nucleotides: TGCGCCAGCATTAACGCAGGGGGGGACCAAGAGACCCAGTACTTC. It specifies CASINAGGDQETQYF.

This sequence joins TRBV9 and TRBJ1-1; D unclear. Germline CDR1 is SGDLS and CDR2 is YYNGEE. The CDR3 runs to 14 residues. V gave up 1 base and J gave up 6 bases, with 13 bases separating them. In DNA, the CDR3 is TGTGCCAGCAGCGTATGGGTTGAGAAATCTGAAGCTTTCTTT. It translates to CASSVWVEKSEAFF.

J is TRBJ2-3 and V is TRBV9, with D perhaps TRBD2 (6 bases). The V and J ends lost 5 bases and 0 bases respectively, with 10 bases between them. This CDR3 is built from 14 residues. Germline CDR1 and CDR2: SGDLS and YYNGEE. The CDR3 DNA is TGTGCCAGCAGGGGGGGAGGTAGCACAGATACGCAGTATTTT. It translates to CASRGGGSTDTQYF.

The CDR3 DNA reads TGTGCCAGCTCACTGGACAGGGGAACGGCTGAAGCTTTCTTT. Translation: CASSLDRGTAEAFF. This chain connects TRBV18 to TRBJ1-1; 9 nucleotides match TRBD1. Trimming at V came to 4 bases and at J to 6 bases, leaving 6 bases not matched to a gene. The germline V gene has CDR1 KGHSH and CDR2 LQKENI. The CDR3 is 14 residues long.

This clone was observed a single time. The chain has TRBV5-4 and TRBJ2-1, with D perhaps TRBD2 (5 bases). Germline V gene data show CDR1 as SGHNT and CDR2 as YYREEE (reference sequence). There are 16 residues in the CDR3. Trimming pared 4 bases from V and 2 bases from J, leaving 16 bases between. As DNA, the CDR3 is TGTGCCAGCAGCCAATCCAGCGGCCAGCCCTACAATGAGCAGTTCTTC. Translation: CASSQSSGQPYNEQFF.

The J gene is TRBJ2-3, the V gene TRBV5-6; possibly TRBD1 for D (6 bases). The CDR3 runs to 16 residues. The germline gives CDR1 SGHDT, CDR2 YYEEEE. Deletions cut 0 bases from V and 2 bases from J, with 13 bases between. The CDR3 DNA is TGTGCCAGCAGCTTGGGGGGGCATATACTCACAGATACGCAGTATTTT. This gives the protein CASSLGGHILTDTQYF.